The rows below give T cell receptor beta chains drawn from one sample of a study of response to subunit inactivated influenza vaccine. TCRdb ran MiXCR on the RT-PCR reads and lists one entry per CDR3 protein. The table shows hundreds of thousands of distinct CDR3 sequences, with around 11% occurring only once. The sample also formed part of further work on T cells expressing NK-cell markers.

The specimen comprised PBMCs from blood, sampled on the day of vaccination. The receptors stem from a man aged 50 to 60 who received an inactivated influenza vaccine. The CDR3 runs from the conserved cysteine through the conserved F or W. The order of the fields is clone size, D gene, V gene, J gene, CDR3 length, CDR3 protein, CDR3 DNA. D genes are given only for firm matches. Clone size is given for some rows only: seen once, a few or many times, or a class if the clone is expanded.

.	TRBD2	TRBV12-5	TRBJ2-2	16	CASGLVTSGRTGELFF	TGTGCTAGTGGTTTGGTAACTAGCGGGAGGACCGGGGAGCTGTTTTTT
few	.	TRBV10-3	TRBJ2-2	14	CAIKGRTNTGELFF	TGTGCCATCAAGGGACGTACCAACACCGGGGAGCTGTTTTTT
.	TRBD2	TRBV11-1	TRBJ2-1	18	CASSLVPSGGLVYNEQFF	TGTGCCAGCAGCTTAGTTCCCAGCGGGGGGCTAGTCTACAATGAGCAGTTCTTC
few	.	TRBV7-9	TRBJ2-1	13	CASSLGQTGEQFF	TGTGCCAGCAGCTTAGGTCAGACCGGTGAGCAGTTCTTC
many	.	TRBV5-6	TRBJ2-7	14	CASSFGRGEYEQYF	TGTGCCAGCAGCTTCGGCAGGGGGGAATACGAGCAGTACTTC
few	.	TRBV6-5	TRBJ2-3	15	CASSYQSGGGDTQYF	TGTGCCAGCAGTTACCAATCCGGCGGGGGCGATACGCAGTATTTT
.	TRBD2	TRBV4-3	TRBJ2-1	16	CASSQGLAGPYNEQFF	TGCGCCAGCAGCCAAGGACTAGCGGGTCCCTACAATGAGCAGTTCTTC
.	.	TRBV5-1	TRBJ2-2	16	CASSLWSQAGAGELFF	TGCGCCAGCAGCTTGTGGTCCCAGGCAGGGGCCGGGGAGCTGTTTTTT
few	.	TRBV4-3	TRBJ1-1	13	CASSQDPATEAFF	TGCGCCAGCAGCCAAGACCCGGCCACTGAAGCTTTCTTT
few	.	TRBV27	TRBJ2-5	16	CASSLASGTSQETQYF	TGTGCCAGCAGTTTAGCGTCAGGGACATCCCAAGAGACCCAGTACTTC
few	.	TRBV30	TRBJ1-1	11	CAWSQFSEAFF	TGTGCCTGGAGTCAGTTCTCTGAAGCTTTCTTT
many	.	TRBV7-9	TRBJ2-7	14	CASSPNLQLYEQYF	TGTGCCAGCAGCCCCAATCTACAGCTCTACGAGCAGTACTTC
.	.	TRBV4-2	TRBJ1-2	14	CASSLLGGDYGYTF	TGTGCCAGCAGCCTTCTTGGGGGGGACTATGGCTACACCTTC
.	.	TRBV29-1	TRBJ1-1	11	CSVVWGEGAFF	TGCAGCGTTGTGTGGGGGGAGGGAGCTTTCTTT
few	TRBD2	TRBV6-5	TRBJ2-7	18	CASSYSPRLAGVVYEQYF	TGTGCCAGCAGTTATTCGCCAAGACTAGCGGGAGTTGTCTACGAGCAGTACTTC
few	TRBD1	TRBV10-2	TRBJ2-1	16	CASSDRSGGSSNEQFF	TGCGCCAGCAGTGATAGGTCAGGGGGCTCCAGCAATGAGCAGTTCTTC
few	TRBD2	TRBV11-2	TRBJ2-7	13	CASSLVGEGEQYF	TGTGCCAGCAGCTTAGTAGGGGAGGGCGAGCAGTACTTC
.	.	TRBV5-1	TRBJ1-6	13	CASTPGLNSPLHF	TGCGCCAGCACCCCCGGTCTTAATTCACCCCTCCACTTT
few	.	TRBV20-1	TRBJ2-5	13	CSARPGQEETQYF	TGCAGTGCTAGACCCGGACAAGAAGAGACCCAGTACTTC
many	.	TRBV20-1	TRBJ2-3	14	CSALRTVGTDTQYF	TGCAGTGCTCTACGGACAGTGGGAACAGATACGCAGTATTTT
many	.	TRBV7-6	TRBJ2-2	13	CASSLTESGELFF	TGTGCCAGCAGCTTAACGGAATCCGGGGAGCTGTTTTTT
.	.	TRBV4-3	TRBJ2-1	17	CASSQEFIGLTYNEQFF	TGCGCCAGCAGCCAAGAATTTATAGGGCTCACCTACAATGAGCAGTTCTTC
.	TRBD2	TRBV7-6	TRBJ2-2	17	CASSLVSSGLNTGELFF	TGTGCCAGCAGCTTAGTGTCTAGCGGCCTTAACACCGGGGAGCTGTTTTTT